Below, one T cell receptor beta chain is given with its context. Its target is unknown. The CDR3 spans 13 residues. V was clipped by 0 bases and J by 9 bases, with 11 bases between them. CDR1 LNHNV and CDR2 YYDKDF come from the germline V gene (reference sequence). The data stem from a study of beta chain features in type 1 diabetes. The study, taken as a whole, reports: Moderate but significant shortening of TCRB CDR3s was recorded in all four CD4+ subsets from Type 1 diabetes patients. Patients' naive, central memory and Treg TCRB repertoires seemed closer to one another than those of healthy donors.

Reverse transcription of all isolated RNA meant that expressed TCRB transcripts were sequenced. Sequencing used immunoSEQ multiplex PCR; TCRdb keeps in-frame clones, though not all of them. The profile shows 640,000 or so clones, around 15% of them singletons. This TCR was sampled from a man between 18 and 35 years old with type 1 diabetes. The sequenced sample consisted of naive CD4+ T cells from blood. The chain combines TRBV15 with TRBJ1-1, with D unclear. DNA for the CDR3: TGTGCCACCAGCAGAGATCGGGCCAGGCAAGCTTTCTTT. Translated, it gives CATSRDRARQAFF.